Given below is one T cell receptor (beta chain) in context. Its antigen is not known. This record comes from a study of cytomegalovirus exposure and HLA in healthy donors. In the study overall: The roughly 120 validation repertoires used the same platform as the roughly 700 first-cohort repertoires (as reported by a later analysis).

The repertoire was sequenced with immunoSEQ multiplex PCR; TCRdb's copy has only in-frame clones and lacks some. Of approximately 120,000 clones in the sample, roughly 89% were seen once. Findings and caveats of the study: It was 150 to 200 TCR beta chains that were listed as cytomegalovirus-associated.

CDR1 is KGHSH and CDR2 is LQKENI in the germline V gene. V lost 6 bases and J 2 bases, leaving 17 bases between the germline ends. CDR3 length: 15 amino acids. The sequenced sample was PBMCs. The chain combines TRBV18 with TRBJ2-7; TRBD1 might be the D (6 bases). The TCR was taken from a woman aged 18-29 years in good health and CMV-seronegative. CDR3 nucleotides: TGTGCCAGCTCCCCAGGTTCAGGGGTAACCTACGAGCAGTACTTC. Amino acids: CASSPGSGVTYEQYF. The whole variable domain, remainder taken from reference TRBV18 and TRBJ2-7, is NAGVMQNPRHLVRRRGQEARLRCSPMKGHSHVYWYRQLPEEGLKFMVYLQKENIIDESGMPKERFSAEFPKEGPSILRIQQVVRGDSAAYFCASSPGSGVTYEQYFGPGTRLTVT.